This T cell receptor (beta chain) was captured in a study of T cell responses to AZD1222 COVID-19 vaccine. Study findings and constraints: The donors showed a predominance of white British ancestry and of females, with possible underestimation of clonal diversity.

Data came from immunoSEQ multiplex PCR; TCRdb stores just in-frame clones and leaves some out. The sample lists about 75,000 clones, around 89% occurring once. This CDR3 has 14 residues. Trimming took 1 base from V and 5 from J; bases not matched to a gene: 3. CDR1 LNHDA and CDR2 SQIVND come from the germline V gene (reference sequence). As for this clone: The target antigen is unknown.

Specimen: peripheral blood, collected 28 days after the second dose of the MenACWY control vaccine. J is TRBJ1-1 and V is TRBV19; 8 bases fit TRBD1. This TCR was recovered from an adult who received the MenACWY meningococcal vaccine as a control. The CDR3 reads CASSIVQGVTEAFF. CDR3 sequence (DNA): TGTGCCAGTAGTATAGTACAGGGGGTGACTGAAGCTTTCTTT.